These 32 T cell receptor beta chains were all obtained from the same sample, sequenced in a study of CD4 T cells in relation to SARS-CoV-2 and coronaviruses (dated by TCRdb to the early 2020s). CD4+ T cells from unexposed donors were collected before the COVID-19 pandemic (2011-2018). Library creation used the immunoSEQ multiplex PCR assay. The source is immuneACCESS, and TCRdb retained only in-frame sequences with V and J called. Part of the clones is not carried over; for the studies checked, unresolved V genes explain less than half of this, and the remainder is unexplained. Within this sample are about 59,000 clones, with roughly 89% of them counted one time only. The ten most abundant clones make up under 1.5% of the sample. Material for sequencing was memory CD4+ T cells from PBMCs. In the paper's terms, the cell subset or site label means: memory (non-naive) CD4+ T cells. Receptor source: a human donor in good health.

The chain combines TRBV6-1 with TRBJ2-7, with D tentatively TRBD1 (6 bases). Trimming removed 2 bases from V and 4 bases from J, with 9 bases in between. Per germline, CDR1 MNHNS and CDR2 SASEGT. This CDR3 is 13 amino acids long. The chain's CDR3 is CASSENRDYEQYF. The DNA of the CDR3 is TGTGCCAGCAGTGAAAACAGGGATTACGAGCAGTACTTC.

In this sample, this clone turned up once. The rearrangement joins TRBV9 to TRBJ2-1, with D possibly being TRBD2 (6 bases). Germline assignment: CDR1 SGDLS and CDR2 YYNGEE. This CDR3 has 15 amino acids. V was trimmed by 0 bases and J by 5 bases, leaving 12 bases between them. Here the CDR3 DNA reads TGTGCCAGCAGCGTAGGGGGCGGGATCCACAATGAGCAGTTCTTC. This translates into CASSVGGGIHNEQFF. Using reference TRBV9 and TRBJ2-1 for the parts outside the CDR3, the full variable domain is DSGVTQTPKHLITATGQRVTLRCSPRSGDLSVYWYQQSLDQGLQFLIQYYNGEERAKGNILERFSAQQFPDLHSELNLSSLELGDSALYFCASSVGGGIHNEQFFGPGTRLTVL.

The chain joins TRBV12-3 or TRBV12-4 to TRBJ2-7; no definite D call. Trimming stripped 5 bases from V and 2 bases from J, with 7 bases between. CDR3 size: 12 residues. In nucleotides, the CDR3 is TGTGCCAGCAGTCTCGAAACCTACGAGCAGTACTTC. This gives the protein CASSLETYEQYF.

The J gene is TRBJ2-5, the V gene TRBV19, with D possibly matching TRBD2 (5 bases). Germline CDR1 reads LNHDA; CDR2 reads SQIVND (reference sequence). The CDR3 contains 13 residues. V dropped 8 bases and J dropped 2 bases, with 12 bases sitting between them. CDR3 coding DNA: TGTGCCAGTGCCCGCGGGTTACAAGAGACCCAGTACTTC. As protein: CASARGLQETQYF.

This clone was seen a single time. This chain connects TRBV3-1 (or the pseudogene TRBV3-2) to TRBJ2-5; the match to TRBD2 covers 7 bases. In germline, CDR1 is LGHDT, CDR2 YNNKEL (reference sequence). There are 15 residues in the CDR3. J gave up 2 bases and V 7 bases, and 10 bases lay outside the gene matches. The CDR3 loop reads CASKSYGGSQETQYF. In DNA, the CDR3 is TGTGCCAGCAAATCTTACGGGGGGAGTCAAGAGACCCAGTACTTC.

The CDR3 DNA is TGCGCCAGCAGTGAGCCGGGGACTAGCGGGAACTCCTATGAGCAGTTCTTC. It yields the protein CASSEPGTSGNSYEQFF. The chain employs TRBV10-2 and TRBJ2-1; 13 nucleotides agree with TRBD2. The CDR3 length is 17 residues. The V segment lost 2 bases and the J segment 8 bases; nucleotides outside the gene matches: 9. Germline lookup yields CDR1 WSHSY and CDR2 SAAADI.

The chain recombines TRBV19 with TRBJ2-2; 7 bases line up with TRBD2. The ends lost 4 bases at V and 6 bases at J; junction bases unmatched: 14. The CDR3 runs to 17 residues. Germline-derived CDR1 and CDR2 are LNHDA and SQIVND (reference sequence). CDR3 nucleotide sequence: TGTGCCAGTAGTACTGGGACTACCGGGAGGATCCCCGGGGAGCTGTTTTTT. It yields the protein CASSTGTTGRIPGELFF.

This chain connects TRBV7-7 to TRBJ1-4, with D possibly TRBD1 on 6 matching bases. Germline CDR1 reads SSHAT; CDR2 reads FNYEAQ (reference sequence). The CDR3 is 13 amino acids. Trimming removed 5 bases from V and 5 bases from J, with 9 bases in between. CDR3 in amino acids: CASSTDRNEKLFF. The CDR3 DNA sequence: TGTGCCAGCAGCACAGACAGGAATGAAAAACTGTTTTTT.

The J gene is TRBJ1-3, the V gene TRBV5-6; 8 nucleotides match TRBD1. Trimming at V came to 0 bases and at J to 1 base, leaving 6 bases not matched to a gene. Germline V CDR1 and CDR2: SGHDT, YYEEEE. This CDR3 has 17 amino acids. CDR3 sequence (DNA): TGTGCCAGCAGCTTGGTTGGACAGGGACATTCTGGAAACACCATATATTTT. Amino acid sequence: CASSLVGQGHSGNTIYF.

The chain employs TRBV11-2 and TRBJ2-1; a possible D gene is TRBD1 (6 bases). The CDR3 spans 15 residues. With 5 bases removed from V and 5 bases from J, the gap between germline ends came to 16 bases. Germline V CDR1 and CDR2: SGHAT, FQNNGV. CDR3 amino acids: CASSRAQGLNNEQFF. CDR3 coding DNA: TGTGCCAGCAGCAGAGCACAGGGTTTAAACAATGAGCAGTTCTTC.

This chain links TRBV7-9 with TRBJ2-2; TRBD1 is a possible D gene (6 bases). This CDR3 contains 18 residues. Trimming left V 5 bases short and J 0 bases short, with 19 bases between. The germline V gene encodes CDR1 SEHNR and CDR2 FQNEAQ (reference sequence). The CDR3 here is CASSKTGNPFANTGELFF. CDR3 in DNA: TGTGCCAGCAGCAAGACAGGAAATCCGTTCGCGAACACCGGGGAGCTGTTTTTT.

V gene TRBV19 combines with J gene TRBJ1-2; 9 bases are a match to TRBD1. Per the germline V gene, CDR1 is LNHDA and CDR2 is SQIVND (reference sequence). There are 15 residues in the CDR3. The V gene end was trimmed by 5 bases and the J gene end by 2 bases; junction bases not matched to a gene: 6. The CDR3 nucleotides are TGTGCCAGTAGTTTACGACAGGGGGGCAACTATGGCTACACCTTC. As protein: CASSLRQGGNYGYTF.

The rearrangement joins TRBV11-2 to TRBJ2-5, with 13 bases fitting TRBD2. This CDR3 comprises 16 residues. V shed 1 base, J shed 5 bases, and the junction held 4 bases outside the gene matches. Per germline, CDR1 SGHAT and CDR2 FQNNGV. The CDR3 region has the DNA TGTGCCAGCAGCTTAGGGACTAGCGGGAGCAGGGAGACCCAGTACTTC. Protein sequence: CASSLGTSGSRETQYF.

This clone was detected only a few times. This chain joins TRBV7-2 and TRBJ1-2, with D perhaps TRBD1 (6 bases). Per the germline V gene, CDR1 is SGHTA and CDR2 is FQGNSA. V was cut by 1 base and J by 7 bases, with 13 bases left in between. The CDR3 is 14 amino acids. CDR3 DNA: TGTGCCAGCAGCTTAGGCAGGGGAGTCTCTGGCTACACCTTC. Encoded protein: CASSLGRGVSGYTF. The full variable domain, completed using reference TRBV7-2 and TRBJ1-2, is GAGVSQSPSNKVTEKGKDVELRCDPISGHTALYWYRQSLGQGLEFLIYFQGNSAPDKSGLPSDRFSAERTGGSVSTLTIQRTQQEDSAVYLCASSLGRGVSGYTFGSGTRLTVV.

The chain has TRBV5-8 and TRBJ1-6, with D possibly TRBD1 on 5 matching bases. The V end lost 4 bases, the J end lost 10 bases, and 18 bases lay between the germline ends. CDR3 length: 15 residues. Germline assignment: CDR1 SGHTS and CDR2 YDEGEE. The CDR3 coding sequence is TGTGCCAGCAGCCGGGTGGCAGGGTTCCGATCACCCCTCCACTTT. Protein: CASSRVAGFRSPLHF.

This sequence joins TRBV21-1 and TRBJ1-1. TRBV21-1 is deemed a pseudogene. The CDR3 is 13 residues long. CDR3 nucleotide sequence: TGTGCCAGCCATGGGGTGGGTCCGACTGAAGCTTTCTTT. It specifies CASHGVGPTEAFF.

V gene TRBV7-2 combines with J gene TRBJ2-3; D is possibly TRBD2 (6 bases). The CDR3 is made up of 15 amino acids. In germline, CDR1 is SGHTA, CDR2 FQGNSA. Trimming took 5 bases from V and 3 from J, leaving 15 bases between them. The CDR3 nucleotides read TGTGCCAGCAGCCGCGGGGAAAAGGAGACAGATACGCAGTATTTT. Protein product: CASSRGEKETDTQYF.

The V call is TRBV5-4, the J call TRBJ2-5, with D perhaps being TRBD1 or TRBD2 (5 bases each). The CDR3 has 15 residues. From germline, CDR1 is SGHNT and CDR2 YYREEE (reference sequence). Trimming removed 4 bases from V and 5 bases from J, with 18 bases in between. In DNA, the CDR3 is TGTGCCAGCAGCCCTCAGGACTTAGGGGCGGAGACCCAGTACTTC. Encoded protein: CASSPQDLGAETQYF.

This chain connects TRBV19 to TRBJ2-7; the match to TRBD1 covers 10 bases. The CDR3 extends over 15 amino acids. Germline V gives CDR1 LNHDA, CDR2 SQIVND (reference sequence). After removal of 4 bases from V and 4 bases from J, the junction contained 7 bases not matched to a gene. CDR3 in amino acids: CASSREDRGSYEQYF. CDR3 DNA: TGTGCCAGTAGTAGGGAGGACAGGGGGAGTTACGAGCAGTACTTC.

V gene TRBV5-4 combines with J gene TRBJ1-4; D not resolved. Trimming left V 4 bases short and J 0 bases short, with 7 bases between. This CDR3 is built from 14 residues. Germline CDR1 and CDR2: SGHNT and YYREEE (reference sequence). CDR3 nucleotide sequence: TGTGCCAGCAGCACCCGTGCAACTAATGAAAAACTGTTTTTT. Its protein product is CASSTRATNEKLFF.

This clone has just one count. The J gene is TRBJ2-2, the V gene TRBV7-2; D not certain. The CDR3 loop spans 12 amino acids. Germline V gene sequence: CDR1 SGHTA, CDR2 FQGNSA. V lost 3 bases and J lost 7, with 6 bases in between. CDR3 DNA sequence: TGTGCCAGCAGCTTTCGAGGCGGGGAGCTGTTTTTT. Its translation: CASSFRGGELFF.

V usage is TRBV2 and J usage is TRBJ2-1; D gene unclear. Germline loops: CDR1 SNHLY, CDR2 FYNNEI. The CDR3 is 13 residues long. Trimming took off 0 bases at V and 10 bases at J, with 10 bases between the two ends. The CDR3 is CASSEARPIEQFF. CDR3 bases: TGTGCCAGCAGTGAAGCGAGGCCAATAGAGCAGTTCTTC.

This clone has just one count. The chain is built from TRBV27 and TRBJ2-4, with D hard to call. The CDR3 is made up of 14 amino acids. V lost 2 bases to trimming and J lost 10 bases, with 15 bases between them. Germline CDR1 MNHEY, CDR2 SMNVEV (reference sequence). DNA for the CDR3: TGTGCCAGCAGTTTAAGTGTGGGGTTGGGAATTCAGTACTTC. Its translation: CASSLSVGLGIQYF.

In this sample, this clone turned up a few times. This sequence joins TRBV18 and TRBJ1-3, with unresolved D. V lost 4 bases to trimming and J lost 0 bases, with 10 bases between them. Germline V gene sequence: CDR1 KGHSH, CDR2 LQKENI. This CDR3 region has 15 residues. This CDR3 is CASSRDQSSGNTIYF. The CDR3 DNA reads TGTGCCAGCTCACGGGATCAGAGCTCTGGAAACACCATATATTTT.

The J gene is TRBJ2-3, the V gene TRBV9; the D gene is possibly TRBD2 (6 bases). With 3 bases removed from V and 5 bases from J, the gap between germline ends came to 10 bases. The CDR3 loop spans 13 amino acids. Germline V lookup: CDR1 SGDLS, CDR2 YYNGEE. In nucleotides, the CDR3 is TGTGCCAGCAGCGCGGGAGTTCAAGATACGCAGTATTTT. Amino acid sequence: CASSAGVQDTQYF.

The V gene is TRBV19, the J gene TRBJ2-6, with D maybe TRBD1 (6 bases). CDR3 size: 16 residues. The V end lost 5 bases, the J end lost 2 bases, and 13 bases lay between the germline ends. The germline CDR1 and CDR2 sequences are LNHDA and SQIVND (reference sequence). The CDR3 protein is CASSSLEGAGANVLTF. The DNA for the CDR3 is TGTGCCAGTAGTTCGCTTGAGGGGGCTGGGGCCAACGTCCTGACTTTC. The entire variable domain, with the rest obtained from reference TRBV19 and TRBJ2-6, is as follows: DGGITQSPKYLFRKEGQNVTLSCEQNLNHDAMYWYRQDPGQGLRLIYYSQIVNDFQKGDIAEGYSVSREKKESFPLTVTSAQKNPTAFYLCASSSLEGAGANVLTFGAGSRLTVL.

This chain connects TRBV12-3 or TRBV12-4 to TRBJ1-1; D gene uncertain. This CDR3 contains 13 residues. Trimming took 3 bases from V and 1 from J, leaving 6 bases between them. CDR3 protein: CASSFPGNTEAFF. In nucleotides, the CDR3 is TGTGCCAGCAGTTTCCCTGGGAACACTGAAGCTTTCTTT.

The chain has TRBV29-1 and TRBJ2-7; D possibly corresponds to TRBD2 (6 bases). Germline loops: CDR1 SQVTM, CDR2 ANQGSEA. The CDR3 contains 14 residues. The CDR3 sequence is CTNRLDYLVYEQYF. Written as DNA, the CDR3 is TGCACCAACCGCCTGGACTACTTAGTCTACGAGCAGTACTTC.

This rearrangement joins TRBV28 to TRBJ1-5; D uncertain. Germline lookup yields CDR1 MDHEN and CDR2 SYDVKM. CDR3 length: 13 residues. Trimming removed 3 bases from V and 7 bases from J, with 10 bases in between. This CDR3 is CASSFRRSQPQHF. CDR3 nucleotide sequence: TGTGCCAGCAGTTTTCGGCGGTCCCAGCCCCAGCATTTT.

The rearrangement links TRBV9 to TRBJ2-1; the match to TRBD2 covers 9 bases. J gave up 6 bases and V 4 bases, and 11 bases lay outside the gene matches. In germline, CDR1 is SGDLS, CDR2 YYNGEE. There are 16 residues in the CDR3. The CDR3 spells CASSFIGTSRINEQFF. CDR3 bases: TGTGCCAGCAGCTTTATCGGGACTAGCAGAATCAATGAGCAGTTCTTC.

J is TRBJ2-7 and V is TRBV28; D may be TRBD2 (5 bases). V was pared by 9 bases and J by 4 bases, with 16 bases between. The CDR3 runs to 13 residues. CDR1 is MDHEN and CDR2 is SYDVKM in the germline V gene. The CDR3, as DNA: TGTGCCAGTACTAGGAGTAACATTTACGAGCAGTACTTC. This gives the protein CASTRSNIYEQYF. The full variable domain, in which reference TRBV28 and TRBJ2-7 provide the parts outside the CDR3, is DVKVTQSSRYLVKRTGEKVFLECVQDMDHENMFWYRQDPGLGLRLIYFSYDVKMKEKGDIPEGYSVSREKKERFSLILESASTNQTSMYLCASTRSNIYEQYFGPGTRLTVT.

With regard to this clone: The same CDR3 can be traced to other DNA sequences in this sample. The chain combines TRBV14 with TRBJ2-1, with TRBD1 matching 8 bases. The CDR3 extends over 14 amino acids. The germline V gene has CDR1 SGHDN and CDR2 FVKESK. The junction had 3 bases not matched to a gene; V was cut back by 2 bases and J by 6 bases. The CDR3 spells CASSQSTGVNEQFF. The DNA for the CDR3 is TGTGCCAGCAGCCAATCGACAGGGGTCAATGAGCAGTTCTTC.